This record looks at one T cell receptor (beta chain) sequence and its context. The table lists this clone with a count of one. Its antigen is not yet known. Base quality data are lacking; no much larger clone is found one base away. To sequence the TCRbeta CDR3 region, genomic DNA was isolated from the sorted cells. The immunoSEQ Assay was used to sequence the TCRbeta CDR3 regions. TCRdb took this table from immuneACCESS and kept in-frame rearrangements with V and J called. Such tables lack part of the clones; where checked against another copy, unresolved V genes explain under half of the gap, and the rest is unexplained. Here the sample has more than 25,000 clones; roughly 80% occur a single time. The ten top clones hold roughly 26% of the sample. The germline V gene sets CDR1 to MDHEN and CDR2 to SYDVKM. Its CDR3 holds 15 amino acids, cysteine through phenylalanine. Here the CDR3 DNA is all that survives: 45 bases in frame from base 1. Unmatched junction bases come to 2, with V trimmed by 3 bases and J by 0 bases.

The trial excluded patients who had a history of autoimmune disease or who were on systemic immunosuppression. In every dose cohort, peripheral blood was drawn for TCR sequencing at baseline, cycle 4 day 1, and cycle 7 day 1. Samples came from an open-label, multicenter, first-in-human phase I dose-escalation trial of ivuxolimab. Adults with locally advanced or metastatic melanoma, renal cell carcinoma, hepatocellular carcinoma or head and neck squamous cell carcinoma were enrolled in the trial. CD4+ and CD8+ T cells were sorted separately from peripheral blood before TCR sequencing. The sample originates from a study of OX40 agonist ivuxolimab in advanced cancers. The study in broad terms: Ivuxolimab was an agonistic, fully human IgG2 monoclonal antibody directed against OX40 (CD134), a costimulatory receptor. Of the 52 patients in dose escalation, some 20 had hepatocellular carcinoma, roughly 15 had melanoma, 9 had renal cell carcinoma and 9 had head and neck cancer. In the dose-escalation cohort, approximately 80% of patients were male, and the mean age was around 65 years with a range of roughly 23 to 79. Partial responses occurred in three dose-escalation patients, of whom one had hepatocellular carcinoma and two had cutaneous melanoma. Intravenous ivuxolimab was administered to patients every 2 weeks at six dose levels: 0.01, 0.1, 0.3, 1.5, 3 and 10 mg/kg. The point of sequencing TCRbeta in the periphery was to test whether ivuxolimab changed TCR sequence diversity and drove clonal T-cell expansion. The paper describes the monotherapy dose-escalation part (N of about 52 patients) of the phase I trial of ivuxolimab. Patients were allowed to have had prior anti-PD-1, anti-PD-L1 or anti-CTLA-4 therapy, and 40% of the dose-escalation patients had previously received checkpoint inhibitors. The study at large found these results: Partial responders in the 0.1-3.0 mg/kg groups had among the lowest normalized peripheral clonal expansion, especially among CD8+ T cells. Low levels of normalized T-cell clonal expansion were also seen in some patients who did not respond. Clonal expansion of both CD4+ and CD8+ blood T cells was observed from baseline to week 6 at doses 0.1 to 3.0 mg/kg. After ivuxolimab, more expanded clones were found on average in CD8+ T cells than in CD4+ T cells. The antigen specificity of the clonally expanded peripheral T cells was not determined.

The rearranged chain carries TRBV28 and TRBJ2-3; 8 bases in between match TRBD1. Sequenced material: CD4+ or CD8+ T cells sorted from blood, taken in a trial of the OX40 agonist ivuxolimab. The clonotype originates from an adult with an advanced solid tumor such as melanoma, head and neck, liver or kidney cancer. The CDR3 protein sequence reads: CASSLDRVSTDTQYF. The DNA is TGTGCCAGCAGTTTGGACAGGGTCAGCACAGATACGCAGTATTTT.